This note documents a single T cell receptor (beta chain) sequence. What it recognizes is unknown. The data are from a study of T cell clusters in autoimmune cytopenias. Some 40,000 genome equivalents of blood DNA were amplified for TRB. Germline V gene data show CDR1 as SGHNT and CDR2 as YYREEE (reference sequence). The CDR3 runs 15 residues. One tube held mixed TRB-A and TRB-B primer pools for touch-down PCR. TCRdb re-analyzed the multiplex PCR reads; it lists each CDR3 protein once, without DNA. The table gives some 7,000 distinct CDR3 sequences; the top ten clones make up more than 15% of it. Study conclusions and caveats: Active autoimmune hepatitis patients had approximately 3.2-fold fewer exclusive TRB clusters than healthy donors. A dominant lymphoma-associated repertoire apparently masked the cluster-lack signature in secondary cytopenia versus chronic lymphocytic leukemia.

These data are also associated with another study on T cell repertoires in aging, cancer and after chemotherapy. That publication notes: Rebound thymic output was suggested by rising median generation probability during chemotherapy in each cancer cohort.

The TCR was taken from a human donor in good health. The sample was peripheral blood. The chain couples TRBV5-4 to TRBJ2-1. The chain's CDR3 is CASSFSGGLYNEQFF.